This paragraph reports one TCR beta chain. The antigen is unknown. This specimen belongs to a study of blood T cells in healthy people across ages. The study, taken as a whole, reports: The unknown donor CMV status may have confounded expanded clonotype changes. Estimated diversity across one million T cells was deemed an underestimate. Getting older went along with TCR beta diversity per million T cells dropping roughly linearly.

The CDR3 extends over 16 amino acids. CDR1 and CDR2 (germline): SGHTA, FQGNSA. V lost 2 bases to trimming and J lost 0 bases; unmatched junction nucleotides: 5. A second PCR of about 6 to 11 cycles used a sample-barcoded 5' primer and a J-beta primer mix. TCRdb ran MiXCR on the 5' RACE reads and lists one entry per CDR3 protein. The sample has around 870,000 distinct CDR3 sequences, around 30% seen once. This rearrangement joins TRBV7-2 to TRBJ2-3, with 7 bases lining up with TRBD2. The source material was blood. The TCR originated in a woman older than 75 in good health. As DNA, the CDR3 is TGTGCCAGCAGCTTATACGGTAGCGGGAGCACAGATACGCAGTATTTT. Translating it yields CASSLYGSGSTDTQYF.